Only a few counts were recorded for the clone carrying this TCR beta chain. Its cognate antigen is unknown. The data were obtained in a study of cytomegalovirus exposure and HLA in healthy donors. For the study at large: Around 79 million unique TCRs, all from HLA-typed donors, were included in an early release of the data. Regarding the study as a whole: In a later analysis, around 18,000 TCR beta sequences were associated with HLA alleles at 0.05 false discovery rate.

Trimming left V 6 bases short and J 5 bases short, with 7 bases between. Germline lookup yields CDR1 SGHAT and CDR2 FQNNGV. This CDR3 region has 11 residues. The PCR used 60 Vbeta and 13 Jbeta primers. Profiling relied on immunoSEQ multiplex PCR, and the TCRdb table lists in-frame clones only, not all of them. The sample lists 150,000 to 200,000 clones, 65% to 70% seen once, with less than 11% in the top ten. The clonotype comes from a man in his thirties or forties in good health and CMV-seropositive. This sequence joins TRBV11-2 and TRBJ1-1; D gene unclear. Sequencing was done on a sample of PBMCs. CDR3 residues: CASRISTEAFF. CDR3 coding DNA: TGTGCCAGCAGGATTAGTACTGAAGCTTTCTTT.